These 18 T cell receptor beta chains share one sample of origin, sequenced in a study of identical twins. TCRdb fed the 5' RACE reads into MiXCR, producing one record per CDR3 protein. The table shows about 530,000 distinct CDR3 sequences, with about a fifth occurring only once. These data also featured in a second study, about yellow fever vaccine responses in identical twins.

The sequenced sample was CD4+ T cells sorted from blood. These receptors were obtained from a woman between 18 and 30 years old in good health.

The gene calls are TRBV24-1 and TRBJ1-2; TRBD1 is a possible D gene (5 bases). V was trimmed by 3 bases and J by 4 bases, leaving 8 bases between them. This CDR3 region has 13 residues. In germline, CDR1 is KGHDR, CDR2 SFDVKD. This CDR3 reads CATSDGTFYGYTF. The CDR3 DNA follows: TGTGCCACCAGTGATGGGACCTTCTATGGCTACACCTTC.

The sample holds a few counts of this clonotype. The CDR3 sequence: CATSGHRAANTGELFF. The DNA of the CDR3 is TGTGCCACCAGTGGTCACAGAGCCGCGAACACCGGGGAGCTGTTTTTT. The chain links TRBV24-1 to TRBJ2-2; D is unresolved. Germline CDR1 is KGHDR and CDR2 is SFDVKD. The ends were cut back, 5 bases at V and 0 bases at J, with 12 bases in the middle. This CDR3 is 16 amino acids long.

This clonotype has only a few counts. V gene TRBV3-1 combines with J gene TRBJ2-1, with D uncertain. Trimming took 1 base from V and 4 from J, leaving 5 bases between them. This CDR3 contains 13 residues. The germline V gene encodes CDR1 LGHDT and CDR2 YNNKEL (reference sequence). CDR3 sequence: CASSQGFYNEQFF. The CDR3 region has the DNA TGTGCCAGCAGCCAAGGATTTTACAATGAGCAGTTCTTC.

The chain uses TRBV4-1 and TRBJ2-2; weak D call: TRBD1 (5 bases). Germline CDR1 reads MGHRA; CDR2 reads YSYEKL. The germline V and J ends were trimmed by 1 base and 4 bases, with 13 bases remaining between them. This CDR3 region has 16 residues. The CDR3 sequence is CASSQGSGSVTGELFF. CDR3 nucleotides: TGCGCCAGCAGCCAAGGGTCAGGGTCCGTCACCGGGGAGCTGTTTTTT.

This clonotype was detected only once. This chain links TRBV7-9 with TRBJ2-1; D gene unclear. CDR3 length: 12 amino acids. The ends were cut back, 1 base at V and 12 bases at J, with 10 bases in the middle. CDR1 is SEHNR and CDR2 is FQNEAQ in the germline V gene (reference sequence). CDR3 in amino acids: CASSLVFVGQFF. In DNA form, the CDR3 reads TGTGCCAGCAGCTTAGTCTTCGTAGGGCAGTTCTTC.

The gene calls are TRBV28 and TRBJ2-2; no firm D call. Deletions cut 4 bases from V and 0 bases from J, with 12 bases between. The CDR3 is 16 amino acids. Germline lookup yields CDR1 MDHEN and CDR2 SYDVKM. As DNA, the CDR3 is TGTGCCAGCAGTTCCCCCGGACCCGCGAACACCGGGGAGCTGTTTTTT. Protein sequence: CASSSPGPANTGELFF. The whole variable domain, remainder taken from reference TRBV28 and TRBJ2-2, is DVKVTQSSRYLVKRTGEKVFLECVQDMDHENMFWYRQDPGLGLRLIYFSYDVKMKEKGDIPEGYSVSREKKERFSLILESASTNQTSMYLCASSSPGPANTGELFFGEGSRLTVL.

This rearrangement joins TRBV5-1 to TRBJ2-7; 9 bases are a match to TRBD1. The CDR3 extends over 15 amino acids. Germline assignment: CDR1 SGHRS and CDR2 YFSETQ. V trimming: 2 bases; J trimming: 6 bases; junction bases outside the gene matches: 9. CDR3 region: CASSLTGGPAGEQYF. The CDR3 bases are TGCGCCAGCAGCTTAACAGGGGGCCCTGCTGGCGAGCAGTACTTC.

The V and J genes are TRBV28 and TRBJ2-7; TRBD2 agrees at 10 bases. With 10 bases clipped from V and 0 bases from J, the junction kept 3 bases outside the gene matches. The CDR3 covers 13 residues. Germline CDR1 and CDR2: MDHEN and SYDVKM. The CDR3 region has the DNA TGTGCCATCCGGACTAGCGGCTCCTACGAGCAGTACTTC. Translated, it gives CAIRTSGSYEQYF.

The chain couples TRBV11-3 to TRBJ2-3; TRBD2 might be the D (5 bases). This CDR3 is built from 16 residues. Between the trimmed V and J ends, which lost 1 base and 7 bases, there was a span of 18 bases. The V gene's germline CDR1 is SGHNT and CDR2 YENEEA. The CDR3 bases are TGTGCCAGCAGCTTAGCTGGGAGTTCGACAACAAATACGCAGTATTTT. Protein sequence: CASSLAGSSTTNTQYF.

The chain employs TRBV18 and TRBJ2-1; D might be TRBD2 (6 bases). V dropped 3 bases and J dropped 9 bases, with 21 bases sitting between them. The germline gives CDR1 KGHSH, CDR2 LQKENI. The CDR3 runs to 16 residues. The CDR3 loop is CASSPSMGLGRGEQFF. The CDR3 DNA follows: TGTGCCAGCTCACCGTCGATGGGGCTCGGGCGGGGTGAGCAGTTCTTC.

The genes are TRBV3-1 and TRBJ2-2; D is tentatively TRBD1 or TRBD2 (5 bases each). With 4 bases removed from V and 6 bases from J, the gap between germline ends came to 12 bases. Germline V lookup: CDR1 LGHDT, CDR2 YNNKEL (reference sequence). The CDR3 has 14 amino acids. The CDR3 here is CASSPSGGPGELFF. The CDR3 region has the DNA TGTGCCAGCAGCCCCTCTGGGGGTCCCGGGGAGCTGTTTTTT.

The chain links TRBV29-1 to TRBJ2-7; 7 nucleotides align to TRBD1. The CDR3 is 17 residues long. The germline V gene has CDR1 SQVTM and CDR2 ANQGSEA. J lost 2 bases, V lost 5 bases, and 18 bases had no gene match. Written as DNA, the CDR3 is TGCAGCGTTATGATGTTCTTGGGTCAGGGGGTCACCTACGAGCAGTACTTC. Protein product: CSVMMFLGQGVTYEQYF.

The chain joins TRBV15 to TRBJ2-7; 7 bases match TRBD1. The CDR3 covers 14 residues. The ends lost 1 base at V and 1 base at J; junction bases unmatched: 1. Germline V gene sequence: CDR1 LNHNV, CDR2 YYDKDF (reference sequence). DNA of the CDR3: TGTGCCACCAGCAGAGGGGACAGTTCCTACGAGCAGTACTTC. Translated, it gives CATSRGDSSYEQYF.

The CDR3 coding sequence is TGCGCCAGCAGGGAAGCGGGACAAGGTGCCGAGCAGTACTTC. Translating it yields CASREAGQGAEQYF. V and J are TRBV10-2 and TRBJ2-7; tentative D call: TRBD2 (7 bases). V lost 6 bases and J 6 bases, leaving 18 bases between the germline ends. The CDR3 covers 14 residues. The germline gives CDR1 WSHSY, CDR2 SAAADI.

J is TRBJ2-2 and V is TRBV24-1; D may be TRBD1 (5 bases). The germline V gene has CDR1 KGHDR and CDR2 SFDVKD. The CDR3 totals 14 residues. V was cut by 6 bases and J by 3 bases, with 10 bases left in between. CDR3: CATSIQGDTGELFF. CDR3 coding DNA: TGTGCCACCAGTATTCAAGGGGACACCGGGGAGCTGTTTTTT.

The rearrangement joins TRBV15 to TRBJ1-5; D is ambiguous. The germline CDR1 and CDR2 sequences are LNHNV and YYDKDF (reference sequence). Between the trimmed V and J ends, which lost 1 base and 3 bases, there was a span of 10 bases. This CDR3 is built from 15 residues. The CDR3 loop reads CATSRAFGINQPQHF. CDR3 in DNA: TGTGCCACCAGCAGAGCCTTCGGAATCAATCAGCCCCAGCATTTT.

This clonotype has a count of ten or more. This chain uses TRBV5-5 with TRBJ1-4; 9 bases agree with TRBD1. J gave up 8 bases and V 0 bases, and 8 bases lay outside the gene matches. Germline V gene data show CDR1 as SGHKS and CDR2 as YYEKEE (reference sequence). The CDR3 spans 16 residues. DNA of the CDR3: TGTGCCAGCAGCTTGGGGTCGACAGGGGGTAGCGAAAAACTGTTTTTT. This codes for CASSLGSTGGSEKLFF.

In this sample, this clonotype turned up many times. The chain recombines TRBV5-6 with TRBJ1-1, with no clear D. Germline CDR1 is SGHDT and CDR2 is YYEEEE. The CDR3 consists of 12 residues. The V end was cut by 1 base, the J end by 10 bases, with 11 bases between. The CDR3 coding sequence is TGTGCCAGCAGCTTGTGGGCGGAAGCAGCTTTCTTT. Translation gives CASSLWAEAAFF.